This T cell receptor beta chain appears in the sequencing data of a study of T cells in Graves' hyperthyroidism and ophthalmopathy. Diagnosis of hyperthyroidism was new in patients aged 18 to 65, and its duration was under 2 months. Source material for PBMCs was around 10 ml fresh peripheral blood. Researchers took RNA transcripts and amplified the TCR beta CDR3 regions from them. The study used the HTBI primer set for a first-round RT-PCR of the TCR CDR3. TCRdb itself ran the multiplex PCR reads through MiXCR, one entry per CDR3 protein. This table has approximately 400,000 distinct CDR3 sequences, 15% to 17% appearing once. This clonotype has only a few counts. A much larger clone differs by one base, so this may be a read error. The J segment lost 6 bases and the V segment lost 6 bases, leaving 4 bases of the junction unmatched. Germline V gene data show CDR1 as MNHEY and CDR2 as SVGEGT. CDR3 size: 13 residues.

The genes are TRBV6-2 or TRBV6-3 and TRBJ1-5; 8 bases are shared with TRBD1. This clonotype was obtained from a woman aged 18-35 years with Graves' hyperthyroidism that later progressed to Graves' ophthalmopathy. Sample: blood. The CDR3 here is CASSGTGRQPQHF. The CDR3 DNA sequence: TGTGCCAGCAGCGGGACAGGCCGTCAGCCCCAGCATTTT.